These 22 T cell receptor beta chains originate from one sample sequenced in a study of blood T cell repertoires in COVID-19. Clones were read by immunoSEQ multiplex PCR, and TCRdb kept only the in-frame ones, dropping some. The sample carries around 370,000 clones, around 90% recorded once. The sequenced material came from peripheral blood. All receptors derive from a man aged 18 to 35 with active or convalescent COVID-19.

CDR3 protein: CASSHQRGGSTDTQYF. The CDR3 DNA is TGCGCCAGCAGCCACCAGCGGGGGGGTAGCACAGATACGCAGTATTTT. V gene TRBV4-1 combines with J gene TRBJ2-3, with 10 bases identical to TRBD2. Germline CDR1 reads MGHRA; CDR2 reads YSYEKL. The CDR3 is made up of 16 amino acids. V trimming: 3 bases; J trimming: 0 bases; junction bases outside the gene matches: 3.

This chain connects TRBV6-5 to TRBJ1-3; TRBD1 might be the D (6 bases). This CDR3 is built from 15 residues. Germline V gene lookup returns CDR1 MNHEY and CDR2 SVGAGI. The V gene lost 2 bases and the J gene lost 4 bases, with 12 bases spanning the gap. CDR3 in DNA: TGTGCCAGCAGTTACCTACAGGGAGTCGGAAACACCATATATTTT. Protein sequence: CASSYLQGVGNTIYF.

This clone was counted between two and nine times. The V call is TRBV24-1, the J call TRBJ2-2, with 8 bases aligning to TRBD1. CDR1 KGHDR and CDR2 SFDVKD come from the germline V gene. The CDR3 has 16 amino acids. V was clipped by 5 bases and J by 1 base; unmatched bases: 5. This CDR3 reads CATSALGQGNTGELFF. In DNA, the CDR3 is TGTGCCACCAGTGCCCTTGGACAGGGGAACACCGGGGAGCTGTTTTTT.

This chain links TRBV6-5 with TRBJ1-2, with a weak D call TRBD1 (5 bases). The V end was cut by 6 bases, the J end by 11 bases, with 13 bases between. Germline CDR1 MNHEY, CDR2 SVGAGI. The CDR3 is 11 residues long. Here the CDR3 reads CASRTGGPYTF. The CDR3 region has the DNA TGTGCCAGCAGGACGGGGGGACCTTACACCTTC.

The DNA of the CDR3 is TGTGCCAGCAGAAGGACGGGGACAGGGGGCTCTGAAGCTTTCTTT. Translated: CASRRTGTGGSEAFF. The gene calls are TRBV6-5 and TRBJ1-1, with 12 nucleotides matching TRBD1. Per germline, CDR1 MNHEY and CDR2 SVGAGI. The CDR3 loop spans 15 amino acids. V gave up 6 bases and J gave up 6 bases; unmatched junction bases: 8.

The gene calls are TRBV3-1 (or the pseudogene TRBV3-2) and TRBJ2-3; 8 nucleotides agree with TRBD1. The CDR3 covers 17 residues. Losses at the gene ends were 0 bases for V and 3 bases for J; bases not matched to a gene: 8. Germline V gene lookup returns CDR1 LGHDT and CDR2 YNNKEL (reference sequence). CDR3 sequence reads: CASSQEPDRGFTDTQYF. The CDR3 nucleotides are TGTGCCAGCAGCCAAGAACCCGACAGGGGTTTTACAGATACGCAGTATTTT.

The chain links TRBV25-1 to TRBJ1-2, with D tentatively TRBD1 (5 bases). The germline V and J ends were trimmed by 2 bases and 8 bases, with 15 bases remaining between them. The length of the CDR3 is 14 residues. From germline, CDR1 is MGHDK and CDR2 SYGVNS. CDR3 nucleotides: TGTGCCAGCAGTGAACAGGGCCTCGTTCGGGGCTACACCTTC. This translates into CASSEQGLVRGYTF.

This clone appeared once. The chain joins TRBV28 to TRBJ2-2, with 9 bases that match TRBD1. With V trimmed by 6 bases and J by 8 bases, 10 bases remained unmatched. Germline-derived CDR1 and CDR2 are MDHEN and SYDVKM. The CDR3 runs 15 residues. The CDR3: CASSRDRVYGGELFF. Here the CDR3 DNA reads TGTGCCAGCAGCCGGGACAGGGTTTACGGGGGGGAGCTGTTTTTT.

This clone was seen a handful of times. The chain couples TRBV12-3 or TRBV12-4 to TRBJ1-2; no firm D call. Trimming took 5 bases from V and 2 from J, leaving 6 bases between them. This CDR3 region has 12 residues. The CDR3 region is CASSLKNYGYTF. The CDR3 nucleotides are TGTGCCAGCAGTCTAAAGAACTATGGCTACACCTTC.

The chain recombines TRBV7-2 with TRBJ1-1; 7 nucleotides align to TRBD1. Trimming at V came to 0 bases and at J to 5 bases, leaving 12 bases not matched to a gene. The CDR3 runs to 17 residues. CDR1 is SGHTA, CDR2 FQGNSA, per germline. The CDR3 bases are TGTGCCAGCAGCTTAGCGAGGTCGGCAGGGGGGTTTACTGAAGCTTTCTTT. Its translation: CASSLARSAGGFTEAFF.

The genes are TRBV15 and TRBJ1-1, with D possibly matching TRBD1 (6 bases). The CDR3 length is 14 residues. CDR1 is LNHNV and CDR2 is YYDKDF in the germline V gene (reference sequence). V gave up 1 base and J gave up 7 bases, with 13 bases separating them. This CDR3 is CATSRVSTGFEAFF. The CDR3, as DNA: TGTGCCACCAGCAGAGTCTCTACAGGGTTTGAAGCTTTCTTT.

The rearrangement links TRBV29-1 to TRBJ2-4, with TRBD1 identical over 9 bases. The length of the CDR3 is 16 residues. Per germline, CDR1 SQVTM and CDR2 ANQGSEA. Trimming took 1 base from V and 0 from J; bases not matched to a gene: 4. The CDR3 loop is CSVEGGQGSAKNIQYF. In DNA form, the CDR3 reads TGCAGCGTTGAAGGCGGACAGGGGTCAGCCAAAAACATTCAGTACTTC.

CDR3 in amino acids: CASRLASGNTIYF. The CDR3 DNA sequence: TGTGCCAGCAGGTTGGCCTCTGGAAACACCATATATTTT. The rearrangement uses TRBV12-3 or TRBV12-4 and TRBJ1-3; the D is unclear. V lost 6 bases, J lost 0 bases, and 6 bases lay in between. CDR3 size: 13 residues.

The chain has TRBV25-1 and TRBJ1-2; D is unresolved. Trimming took 9 bases from V and 4 from J, leaving 12 bases between them. This CDR3 comprises 12 residues. From germline, CDR1 is MGHDK and CDR2 SYGVNS. CDR3 loop: CASREGLYGYTF. DNA of the CDR3: TGTGCCAGTAGGGAGGGCCTCTATGGCTACACCTTC.

The V call is TRBV13, the J call TRBJ1-2; 9 nucleotides agree with TRBD1. The CDR3 consists of 18 residues. V trimming: 0 bases; J trimming: 3 bases; junction bases outside the gene matches: 11. CDR1 is PRHDT, CDR2 FYEKMQ, per germline (reference sequence). CDR3: CASSLGLWDREPDYGYTF. CDR3 nucleotide sequence: TGTGCCAGCAGCTTAGGCCTTTGGGACAGGGAGCCGGACTATGGCTACACCTTC.

The chain recombines TRBV29-1 with TRBJ1-1; D is ambiguous. Per the germline V gene, CDR1 is SQVTM and CDR2 is ANQGSEA. The CDR3 has 12 amino acids. CDR3 DNA sequence: TGCACCGGTCGTAACCTAGACACTGAAGCTTTCTTT. Translating it yields CTGRNLDTEAFF.

V and J are TRBV4-1 and TRBJ2-2; D may be TRBD1 (6 bases). The germline gives CDR1 MGHRA, CDR2 YSYEKL. The V and J ends lost 4 bases and 0 bases respectively, with 9 bases between them. This CDR3 is built from 15 residues. This CDR3 is CASSLRTANTGELFF. The CDR3 bases are TGCGCCAGCAGCCTACGGACAGCGAACACCGGGGAGCTGTTTTTT.

This rearrangement joins TRBV12-3 or TRBV12-4 to TRBJ2-1; D is uncertain. Trimming took 3 bases from V and 9 from J, leaving 9 bases between them. The CDR3 is made up of 12 amino acids. CDR3 sequence reads: CASSLFVAEQFF. The CDR3 DNA reads as TGTGCCAGCAGTTTGTTTGTGGCTGAGCAGTTCTTC.

The V and J genes are TRBV19 and TRBJ1-2; D possibly corresponds to TRBD1 (5 bases). V dropped 4 bases and J dropped 4 bases, with 13 bases sitting between them. This CDR3 is built from 14 residues. Germline V gene sequence: CDR1 LNHDA, CDR2 SQIVND (reference sequence). The CDR3 here is CASSTSSGLYGYTF. The CDR3 DNA follows: TGTGCCAGTAGTACCTCTTCAGGGCTCTATGGCTACACCTTC.

V is TRBV27 and J is TRBJ2-7; 9 bases line up with TRBD1. V was pared by 2 bases and J by 6 bases, with 8 bases of the junction left unmatched. The CDR3 sequence is 15 residues long. Germline CDR1 reads MNHEY; CDR2 reads SMNVEV (reference sequence). The CDR3 DNA reads TGTGCCAGCAGTTTAACCCCAACAGGGGGCATCGAGCAGTACTTC. It is translated as CASSLTPTGGIEQYF.

About this clone itself: Other DNA sequences from this sample encode an identical CDR3 as well. The chain joins TRBV28 to TRBJ2-5; D gene ambiguous. Between the trimmed V and J ends, which lost 5 bases and 1 base, there was a span of 2 bases. Per the germline V gene, CDR1 is MDHEN and CDR2 is SYDVKM. CDR3 length: 11 residues. CDR3 loop: CASSLQETQYF. The CDR3 coding sequence is TGTGCCAGCAGTCTCCAAGAGACCCAGTACTTC.

The rearrangement joins TRBV28 to TRBJ2-1; no firm D call. V lost 7 bases and J lost 7, with 20 bases in between. This CDR3 spans 15 amino acids. Germline V gene sequence: CDR1 MDHEN, CDR2 SYDVKM. CDR3 nucleotides: TGTGCCAGCACCCCCCCTGGGCCGGTCAAGAATGAGCAGTTCTTC. Translating gives CASTPPGPVKNEQFF.